This T cell receptor beta chain derives from a study of graft-versus-host responses after intestinal transplantation. The repertoire was sequenced with immunoSEQ multiplex PCR; TCRdb's copy has only in-frame clones and lacks some. Of around 100,000 clones detected, roughly 87% appear once; the ten largest clones hold 0.95%. Regarding the study as a whole: Some patients had graft-donor T cell macrochimerism, and their allografts showed high graft-versus-host to host-versus-graft clonal ratios.

Deletions cut 5 bases from V and 4 bases from J, with 6 bases between. This CDR3 contains 11 residues. CDR1 SGHRS and CDR2 YFSETQ come from the germline V gene. This clone came up once. Its antigen remains unidentified. The sequences come from unstimulated CD4+ T cells sorted from spleen or lymph node cells, collected before transplant. The J gene is TRBJ2-5, the V gene TRBV5-1, with D tentatively TRBD2 (6 bases). This TCR was sampled from a human donor who was the organ donor for an intestinal transplant. The CDR3 region is CASRGGETQYF. The CDR3 DNA follows: TGCGCCAGCAGGGGGGGAGAGACCCAGTACTTC.